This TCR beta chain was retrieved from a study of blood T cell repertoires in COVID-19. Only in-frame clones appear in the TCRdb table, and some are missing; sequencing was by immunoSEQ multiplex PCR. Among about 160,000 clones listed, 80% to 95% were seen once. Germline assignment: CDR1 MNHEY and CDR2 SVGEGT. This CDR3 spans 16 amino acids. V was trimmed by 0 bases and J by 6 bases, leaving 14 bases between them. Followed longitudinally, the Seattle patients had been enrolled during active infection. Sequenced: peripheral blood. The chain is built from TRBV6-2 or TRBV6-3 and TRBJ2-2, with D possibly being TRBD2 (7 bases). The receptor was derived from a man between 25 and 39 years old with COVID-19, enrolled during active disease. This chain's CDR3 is CASSYSDQGRAGELFF. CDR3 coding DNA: TGTGCCAGCAGTTACTCTGATCAGGGGAGGGCCGGGGAGCTGTTTTTT.